This entry lists 13 T cell receptor beta chains sequenced from one sample in a study of T cell repertoires in ileal Crohn's disease. TCRdb keeps only in-frame clones here, not all; method: immunoSEQ multiplex PCR. This sample has some 16,000 clones, with 80% found just once. Sequenced sample: ileal tissue. These receptors originate from an adult with Crohn's disease.

The DNA of the CDR3 is TGTGCCAGTAGTCCCCCGGGACAGGGTATTCGAAACACCATATATTTT. This codes for CASSPPGQGIRNTIYF. V gene TRBV19 combines with J gene TRBJ1-3; 9 bases line up with TRBD1. CDR1 and CDR2 (germline): LNHDA, SQIVND (reference sequence). This CDR3 is built from 16 residues. V shed 5 bases, J shed 5 bases, and the junction held 10 bases outside the gene matches.

The table lists this clone with a few counts. The chain joins TRBV11-2 to TRBJ2-3; D not resolved. Germline CDR1 is SGHAT and CDR2 is FQNNGV. CDR3 length equals 16 residues. Trimming cost V 5 bases and J 0 bases, with 15 bases left between them. This chain's CDR3 is CASSPARSPSTDTQYF. The CDR3 DNA follows: TGTGCCAGCAGCCCCGCGCGCTCTCCTAGCACAGATACGCAGTATTTT.

The chain links TRBV5-4 to TRBJ2-1; D uncertain. V was shortened by 4 bases and J by 10 bases, with 15 bases between the two germline ends. CDR1 and CDR2 from the germline V gene are SGHNT and YYREEE (reference sequence). The CDR3 has 13 amino acids. This CDR3 is CASSLDDPGEQFF. The CDR3 DNA follows: TGTGCCAGCAGCCTAGATGACCCCGGGGAGCAGTTCTTC.

The sample holds a few counts of this clone. The V call is TRBV5-6, the J call TRBJ2-7, with a weak D call TRBD2 (7 bases). Germline assignment: CDR1 SGHDT and CDR2 YYEEEE. The CDR3 length is 18 residues. Trimming cost V 2 bases and J 5 bases, with 26 bases left between them. The CDR3 coding sequence is TGTGCCAGCAGCTTTTTCTCTTGGGGGGCAGCGGGGCGGAACGAGCAGTACTTC. It yields the protein CASSFFSWGAAGRNEQYF. The variable domain in full, completed from reference TRBV5-6 and TRBJ2-7, reads DAGVTQSPTHLIKTRGQQVTLRCSPKSGHDTVSWYQQALGQGPQFIFQYYEEEERQRGNFPDRFSGHQFPNYSSELNVNALLLGDSALYLCASSFFSWGAAGRNEQYFGPGTRLTVT.

This rearrangement joins TRBV12-5 to TRBJ1-2; D remains unclear. Trimming left V 6 bases short and J 7 bases short, with 9 bases between. The germline gives CDR1 LGHNT, CDR2 FRNRAP. The CDR3 covers 11 residues. The CDR3 region has the DNA TGTGCTAGTGGGGAGGCTATTGGCTACACCTTC. Amino acids: CASGEAIGYTF.

This chain uses TRBV5-6 with TRBJ1-3; D is perhaps TRBD1 (5 bases). The CDR3 spans 14 residues. Germline V gene lookup returns CDR1 SGHDT and CDR2 YYEEEE. V gave up 5 bases and J gave up 2 bases, with 11 bases separating them. Written as DNA, the CDR3 is TGTGCCAGCAGATTCGCAGGGCCTGGAAACACCATATATTTT. It codes for CASRFAGPGNTIYF.

A single count supports this clone. At one of its ends the junction is not consistent with the germline gene, which may arise from a read error. Other DNA sequences in this specimen translate into the identical CDR3. CDR3 coding DNA: TGTGCCAGCAGTCAACAGACAGGGGACGAACAGTACTTC. Its translation: CASSQQTGDEQYF. V gene TRBV27 combines with J gene TRBJ2-7; TRBD1 aligns across 8 bases. This CDR3 region has 13 residues. Germline loops: CDR1 MNHEY, CDR2 SMNVEV (reference sequence).

The V gene is TRBV11-2, the J gene TRBJ2-7; D uncertain. Trimming took off 3 bases at V and 2 bases at J, with 11 bases between the two ends. The germline V gene encodes CDR1 SGHAT and CDR2 FQNNGV. The CDR3 runs to 14 residues. CDR3 amino acids: CASSLGHRAYEQYF. Here the CDR3 DNA reads TGTGCCAGCAGCTTGGGCCACAGAGCCTACGAGCAGTACTTC. Using reference TRBV11-2 and TRBJ2-7 for the parts outside the CDR3, the full variable domain is EAGVAQSPRYKIIEKRQSVAFWCNPISGHATLYWYQQILGQGPKLLIQFQNNGVVDDSQLPKDRFSAERLKGVDSTLKIQPAKLEDSAVYLCASSLGHRAYEQYFGPGTRLTVT.

The chain is built from TRBV7-9 and TRBJ2-5; the D gene is possibly TRBD2 (5 bases). This CDR3 is 15 amino acids long. Trimming cost V 1 base and J 2 bases, with 11 bases left between them. The germline V gene encodes CDR1 SEHNR and CDR2 FQNEAQ (reference sequence). In DNA, the CDR3 is TGTGCCAGCAGCTTAGGGGAGACCCCGCAAGAGACCCAGTACTTC. Protein product: CASSLGETPQETQYF.

The gene calls are TRBV6-1 and TRBJ2-7, with D maybe TRBD1 (5 bases). Deletions cut 0 bases from V and 0 bases from J, with 15 bases between. Germline V gene data show CDR1 as MNHNS and CDR2 as SASEGT. This CDR3 spans 17 amino acids. The CDR3 spells CASSEATWTDSSYEQYF. CDR3 sequence (DNA): TGTGCCAGCAGTGAAGCCACCTGGACCGACAGCTCCTACGAGCAGTACTTC.

The rearrangement uses TRBV5-1 and TRBJ2-7; tentatively, D is TRBD2 (6 bases). Germline CDR1 and CDR2: SGHRS and YFSETQ. This CDR3 is 13 amino acids long. Trimming pared 4 bases from V and 3 bases from J, leaving 11 bases between. Here the CDR3 DNA reads TGCGCCAGCAGCGCGGGACTCCGCTACGAGCAGTACTTC. Its translation: CASSAGLRYEQYF.

The chain has TRBV9 and TRBJ2-1; 11 bases are a match to TRBD2. The ends lost 0 bases at V and 6 bases at J; junction bases unmatched: 5. In germline, CDR1 is SGDLS, CDR2 YYNGEE. CDR3 length: 16 residues. The CDR3 spells CASSVAGGTSGNEQFF. DNA of the CDR3: TGTGCCAGCAGCGTAGCGGGGGGGACTAGCGGCAATGAGCAGTTCTTC.

The chain uses TRBV6-1 and TRBJ1-5; 7 nucleotides align to TRBD1. CDR1 MNHNS and CDR2 SASEGT come from the germline V gene. V lost 5 bases to trimming and J lost 5 bases; unmatched junction nucleotides: 6. This CDR3 has 14 amino acids. The CDR3 DNA is TGTGCCAGCAGTCTGGGGCAGGGGGATCAGCCCCAGCATTTT. It specifies CASSLGQGDQPQHF.